This T cell receptor beta chain is drawn from a study of T cells after yellow fever vaccination. This clonotype came up a few times. Germline V gene data show CDR1 as SGHTA and CDR2 as FQGNSA. CDR3 length: 18 residues. J was trimmed by 0 bases and V by 3 bases; bases with no gene match: 8. TCRdb re-called the 5' RACE reads through MiXCR, storing one row per CDR3 protein. The sample holds roughly 320,000 distinct CDR3 sequences; about 10% are singletons and the top ten take over 3%. The chain uses TRBV7-2 and TRBJ2-1, with TRBD2 identical over 10 bases. The clonotype originates from a man between 18 and 29 years old who received the YFV17D yellow fever vaccine. The source material was CD4+ T cells sorted from PBMCs, sampled 45 days after the yellow fever booster vaccination. CDR3 sequence (DNA): TGTGCCAGCAGCTTCCGTCTAGCGGGGGCTAGCTCCTACAATGAGCAGTTCTTC. The encoded protein is CASSFRLAGASSYNEQFF.